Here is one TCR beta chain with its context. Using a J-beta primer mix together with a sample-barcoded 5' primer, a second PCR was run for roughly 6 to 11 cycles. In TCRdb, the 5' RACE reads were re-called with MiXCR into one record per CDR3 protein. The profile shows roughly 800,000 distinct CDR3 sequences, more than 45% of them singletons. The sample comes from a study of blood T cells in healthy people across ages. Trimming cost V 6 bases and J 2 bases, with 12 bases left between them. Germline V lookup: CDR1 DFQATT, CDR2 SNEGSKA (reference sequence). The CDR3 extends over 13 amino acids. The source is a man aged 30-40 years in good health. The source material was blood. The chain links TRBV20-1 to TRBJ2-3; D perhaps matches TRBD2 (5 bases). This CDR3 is CSAEGGNTDTQYF. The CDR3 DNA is TGCAGTGCCGAGGGTGGGAACACAGATACGCAGTATTTT.